The rows below give T cell receptor beta chains drawn from one sample of a study of blood T cell repertoires in COVID-19. Sequenced by immunoSEQ multiplex PCR; TCRdb stores in-frame clones only, minus some. The table has some 150,000 clones, more than 85% seen once. Sequencing input: peripheral blood. The receptors shown here come from a woman in her 70s with acute or convalescent COVID-19. Both conserved end residues are part of each CDR3. D genes are given only for firm matches. Clone size is given for some rows only: seen once, a few or many times, or a class if the clone is expanded.

clone_size,j_call,v_call,d_call,cdr3_aa,cdr3_nt
.,TRBJ2-7,TRBV18,.,CASSSNRVGYEQYF,TGTGCCAGCTCATCAAACAGGGTTGGCTACGAGCAGTACTTC
.,TRBJ1-2,TRBV19,TRBD1,CASSPAGQVGYGYTF,TGTGCCAGTAGTCCCGCCGGACAGGTGGGGTATGGCTACACCTTC
.,TRBJ2-5,TRBV7-9,.,CASSLAWGFSETQYF,TGTGCCAGCAGCTTAGCGTGGGGCTTTTCCGAGACCCAGTACTTC
.,TRBJ1-1,TRBV5-1,.,CASSPLEGGTTEAFF,TGCGCCAGCAGCCCACTGGAGGGAGGGACCACTGAAGCTTTCTTT
.,TRBJ2-5,TRBV6-5,.,CASSRTRFAETQYF,TGTGCCAGCAGTCGAACCAGGTTTGCAGAGACCCAGTACTTC
.,TRBJ1-1,TRBV7-9,.,CASSLRVPGTEAFF,TGTGCCAGCAGCTTACGGGTTCCGGGCACTGAAGCTTTCTTT
.,TRBJ1-3,TRBV28,.,CASSFENSGNTIYF,TGTGCCAGCAGTTTCGAGAACTCTGGAAACACCATATATTTT
.,TRBJ1-1,TRBV7-6,.,CASSLYAGINTEAFF,TGTGCCAGCAGCTTATATGCAGGGATTAACACTGAAGCTTTCTTT
.,TRBJ1-1,TRBV2,.,CASRVEELMNTEAFF,TGTGCCAGCAGGGTGGAGGAACTCATGAACACTGAAGCTTTCTTT
.,TRBJ1-6,TRBV6-5,.,CASRDTLNSPLHF,TGTGCCAGCAGGGACACTTTGAATTCACCCCTCCACTTT
.,TRBJ2-5,TRBV18,TRBD1,CASSPSAGQGYQETQYF,TGTGCCAGCTCACCATCCGCCGGACAGGGCTACCAAGAGACCCAGTACTTC
.,TRBJ2-2,TRBV10-2,TRBD1,CASSEDREYPHTGELFF,TGCGCCAGCAGTGAGGACAGGGAGTACCCGCACACCGGGGAGCTGTTTTTT
few,TRBJ1-1,TRBV29-1,.,CSVDQGMNTEAFF,TGCAGCGTTGACCAGGGCATGAACACTGAAGCTTTCTTT
.,TRBJ1-2,TRBV7-2,TRBD1,CASSLGRGPYGYTF,TGTGCCAGCAGCTTAGGAAGGGGGCCCTATGGCTACACCTTC
.,TRBJ1-4,TRBV10-3,TRBD1,CASGTGGLSEKLFF,TGTGCCAGCGGAACAGGGGGCTTATCTGAAAAACTGTTTTTT
.,TRBJ1-1,TRBV19,.,CASSIAGPEAFF,TGTGCCAGTAGTATTGCGGGACCTGAAGCTTTCTTT
.,TRBJ2-3,TRBV12-3/TRBV12-4,TRBD2,CASSFGGTQYF,TGTGCCAGCAGTTTCGGGGGGACGCAGTATTTT
.,TRBJ2-7,TRBV5-1,.,CASSLGLRDEQYF,TGCGCCAGCAGCTTGGGGTTGAGGGACGAGCAGTACTTC
.,TRBJ1-4,TRBV19,.,CASSPRKGADEKLFF,TGTGCCAGTAGTCCCAGGAAAGGGGCTGATGAAAAACTGTTTTTT
.,TRBJ1-2,TRBV23-1,.,CASSQSGALFGLTYGYTF,TGCGCCAGCAGTCAATCGGGGGCCCTTTTCGGGCTGACCTATGGCTACACCTTC
.,TRBJ2-3,TRBV13,TRBD1,CASSFHRDRAPDTQYF,TGTGCCAGCAGCTTTCACCGGGACAGGGCCCCAGATACGCAGTATTTT
.,TRBJ1-1,TRBV11-1,.,CASSSSFQGAFF,TGTGCCAGCAGCTCGTCGTTTCAGGGCGCTTTCTTT
once,TRBJ2-5,TRBV30,.,CAWSVTLLGGGRETQYF,TGTGCCTGGAGTGTCACCCTTCTAGGGGGGGGCAGGGAGACCCAGTACTTC
.,TRBJ1-2,TRBV27,.,CATGGLSNYGYTF,TGTGCCACAGGAGGGTTGTCCAACTATGGCTACACCTTC
.,TRBJ2-5,TRBV5-1,.,CASGPSWTQETQYF,TGCGCCAGCGGCCCCTCCTGGACTCAAGAGACCCAGTACTTC
.,TRBJ2-3,TRBV4-2,TRBD1,CASTLDRGTDTQYF,TGTGCCAGCACCCTGGACAGGGGCACAGATACGCAGTATTTT
.,TRBJ1-5,TRBV27,TRBD1,CASSPLRDRGSQPQHF,TGTGCCAGCAGTCCCCTTCGGGACAGGGGAAGTCAGCCCCAGCATTTT
.,TRBJ2-5,TRBV7-3,TRBD1,CASSRSGQQETQYF,TGTGCCAGCAGCCGTTCGGGACAGCAAGAGACCCAGTACTTC
.,TRBJ1-1,TRBV28,TRBD1,CASGQGFYTEAFF,TGTGCCAGTGGACAGGGCTTTTACACTGAAGCTTTCTTT
.,TRBJ2-3,TRBV2,TRBD2,CATRRLAGGLNTDTQYF,TGTGCCACCCGTAGACTAGCGGGGGGCCTCAACACAGATACGCAGTATTTT
.,TRBJ2-2,TRBV4-3,.,CASSQSVAPGELFF,TGCGCCAGCAGCCAATCGGTAGCCCCCGGGGAGCTGTTTTTT
.,TRBJ1-5,TRBV28,TRBD1,CASRGYSGGTQPQHF,TGTGCCAGCAGGGGATACTCAGGGGGTACTCAGCCCCAGCATTTT
.,TRBJ2-1,TRBV13,TRBD2,CASSLGTSGGNEQFF,TGTGCCAGCAGCTTAGGGACTAGCGGGGGCAATGAGCAGTTCTTC
.,TRBJ2-4,TRBV7-3,.,CASSLDGALTGRAKNIQYF,TGTGCCAGCAGCTTAGATGGGGCCCTGACAGGAAGGGCCAAAAACATTCAGTACTTC
.,TRBJ2-3,TRBV5-1,.,CASSLSAGSGSDTQYF,TGCGCCAGCAGCCTTTCAGCGGGTTCGGGATCGGATACGCAGTATTTT
few,TRBJ1-1,TRBV2,TRBD1,CASSEGQGGLSEAFF,TGTGCCAGCAGTGAAGGCCAGGGGGGTTTGTCTGAAGCTTTCTTT
once,TRBJ2-2,TRBV28,TRBD1,CASSSYGTGAGGELFF,TGTGCCAGCAGTTCCTACGGGACAGGGGCCGGCGGGGAGCTGTTTTTT
.,TRBJ1-2,TRBV19,TRBD1,CASSIRDRAFYGYTF,TGTGCCAGTAGTATTCGGGACAGGGCCTTCTATGGCTACACCTTC
once,TRBJ2-1,TRBV15,.,CATSRGGGSDEQFF,TGTGCCACCAGCAGAGGTGGGGGGAGCGATGAGCAGTTCTTC
.,TRBJ2-1,TRBV7-9,.,CASSYRVSSYNEQFF,TGTGCCAGCAGCTACAGGGTTAGCTCCTACAATGAGCAGTTCTTC
.,TRBJ2-2,TRBV5-1,.,CASSRGQTGELFF,TGCGCCAGCAGCCGCGGACAGACCGGGGAGCTGTTTTTT
.,TRBJ1-4,TRBV30,.,CAWRRGTTNEKLFF,TGTGCCTGGAGAAGAGGCACAACTAATGAAAAACTGTTTTTT
.,TRBJ1-5,TRBV7-2,TRBD1,CASSLVTGTEQPQHF,TGTGCCAGCAGCTTAGTGACAGGGACTGAACAGCCCCAGCATTTT
.,TRBJ2-5,TRBV27,.,CASSLSPASGTQYF,TGTGCCAGCAGTTTATCTCCTGCCAGCGGGACCCAGTACTTC
.,TRBJ1-2,TRBV15,TRBD1,CATSRDGDRVYGYTF,TGTGCCACCAGCAGAGATGGGGACAGGGTCTATGGCTACACCTTC
few,TRBJ1-4,TRBV10-3,.,CAISEGGRRPGEKLFF,TGTGCCATCAGTGAGGGGGGGAGAAGGCCTGGGGAAAAACTGTTTTTT
.,TRBJ1-1,TRBV5-1,.,CASSAGGNENTEAFF,TGCGCCAGCAGCGCGGGGGGGAACGAGAACACTGAAGCTTTCTTT
.,TRBJ1-3,TRBV4-1,TRBD1,CASSQVVRTGTTSSGNTIYF,TGCGCCAGCAGCCAAGTTGTTCGGACAGGGACTACCTCTTCGGGAAACACCATATATTTT
.,TRBJ1-3,TRBV3-1/TRBV3-2,.,CASSQESAGISANTIYF,TGTGCCAGCAGCCAAGAATCGGCAGGGATTTCGGCAAACACCATATATTTT